This T cell receptor (beta chain) was sequenced during a study of shared clonotypes between healthy human individuals. Study-wide context: Per-donor plates numbered three CD4 naive, three CD4 memory, two CD8 naive and one CD8 memory. Study-wide points: Relative to clonotypes present in all four donors, those not shared had lower generation probabilities. Larger estimated richness was generally recorded for naive subsets relative to memory subsets.

V dropped 4 bases and J dropped 8; count of bases not matched to a gene: 8. Germline CDR1 and CDR2: SGHNT and YYREEE (reference sequence). This CDR3 spans 16 amino acids. The donors, healthy adults who were HIV-negative, had experienced no recent acute infections or vaccinations. Libraries were prepared by immunoSEQ multiplex PCR; TCRdb keeps only in-frame clonotypes and omits some of them. This sample has 1,400,000 or so clones, with about 98.5% found just once. Remarks on this clone: The antigen is not known.

The material sequenced was naive CD4+ T cells sorted from blood. The subset: CD45RA+ positively selected. The rearrangement links TRBV5-4 to TRBJ2-1; TRBD2 matches 14 bases. The origin of this receptor is a man aged 25-45 years in good health. Here the CDR3 reads CASSMWTSGRRDEQFF. Here the CDR3 DNA reads TGTGCCAGCAGCATGTGGACTAGCGGGAGGCGGGATGAGCAGTTCTTC. Variable domain in full (rest from reference TRBV5-4 and TRBJ2-1): ETGVTQSPTHLIKTRGQQVTLRCSSQSGHNTVSWYQQALGQGPQFIFQYYREEENGRGNFPPRFSGLQFPNYSSELNVNALELDDSALYLCASSMWTSGRRDEQFFGPGTRLTVL.